This TCR beta chain was captured by sequencing in a study of human T cells and chemical hapten exposure. Looking at the study overall: Minor volume differences among pooled libraries chiefly drove per-sample TCR yield variation.

The V gene's germline CDR1 is LGHNA and CDR2 YNFKEQ. The CDR3 length is 12 residues. Total RNA extraction was carried out from unfractionated whole blood. The library attached unique molecular identifiers to individual cDNA molecules. Original processing notes: A typical sample had some 95,000 TCRs, with roughly 23,224 to 690,600 overall. TCRdb used MiXCR to reprocess the 5' RACE reads, holding one entry per CDR3 protein. The V and J calls here are based on TCRdb, not the publication. In the table there are about 110,000 distinct CDR3 sequences, approximately 19% of which are singletons. As for this clonotype: The junction differs from germline at one of its ends, possibly a read error.

The origin of this receptor is a human donor in good health. The V call is TRBV4-2, the J call TRBJ2-7; the D is unclear. The CDR3 spells CASSQAPGELCF. The CDR3 bases are TGTGCCAGCAGCCAAGCCCCAGGTGAGCTGTGCTTC.